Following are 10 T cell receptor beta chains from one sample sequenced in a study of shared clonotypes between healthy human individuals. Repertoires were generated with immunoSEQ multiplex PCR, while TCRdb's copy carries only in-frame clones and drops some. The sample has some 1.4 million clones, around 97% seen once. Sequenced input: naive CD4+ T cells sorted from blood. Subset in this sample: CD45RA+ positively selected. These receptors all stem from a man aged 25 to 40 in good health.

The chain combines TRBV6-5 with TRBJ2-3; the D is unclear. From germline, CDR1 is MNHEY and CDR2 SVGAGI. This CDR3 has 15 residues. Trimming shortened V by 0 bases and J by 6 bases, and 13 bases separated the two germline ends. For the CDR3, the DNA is TGTGCCAGCAGTTACTCTCGGATAACCCTGGATACGCAGTATTTT. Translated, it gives CASSYSRITLDTQYF.

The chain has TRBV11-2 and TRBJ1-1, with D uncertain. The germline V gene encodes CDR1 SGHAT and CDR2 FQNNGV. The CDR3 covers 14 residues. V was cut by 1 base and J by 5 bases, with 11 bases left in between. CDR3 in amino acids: CASSLGGLRTEAFF. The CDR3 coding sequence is TGTGCCAGCAGCTTAGGTGGGCTGCGGACTGAAGCTTTCTTT.

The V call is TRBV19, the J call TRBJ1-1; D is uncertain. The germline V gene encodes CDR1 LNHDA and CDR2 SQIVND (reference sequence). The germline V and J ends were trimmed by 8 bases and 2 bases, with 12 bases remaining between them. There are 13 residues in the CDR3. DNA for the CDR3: TGTGCCAGTTGCAGGCTGACCAACACTGAAGCTTTCTTT. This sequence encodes CASCRLTNTEAFF.

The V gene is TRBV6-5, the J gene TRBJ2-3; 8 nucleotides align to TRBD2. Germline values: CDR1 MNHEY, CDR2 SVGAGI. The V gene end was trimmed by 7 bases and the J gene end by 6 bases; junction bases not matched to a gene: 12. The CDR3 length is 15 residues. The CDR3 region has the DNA TGTGCCAGCAACCCAAAAGCGGGAGTAATGGATACGCAGTATTTT. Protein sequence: CASNPKAGVMDTQYF.

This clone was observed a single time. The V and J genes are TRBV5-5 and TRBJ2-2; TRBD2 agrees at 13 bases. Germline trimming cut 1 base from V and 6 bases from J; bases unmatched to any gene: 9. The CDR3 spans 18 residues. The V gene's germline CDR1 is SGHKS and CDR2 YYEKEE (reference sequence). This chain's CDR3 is CASSLLGLAGRWAGELFF. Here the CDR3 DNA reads TGTGCCAGCAGCTTGTTGGGACTAGCGGGACGTTGGGCCGGGGAGCTGTTTTTT.

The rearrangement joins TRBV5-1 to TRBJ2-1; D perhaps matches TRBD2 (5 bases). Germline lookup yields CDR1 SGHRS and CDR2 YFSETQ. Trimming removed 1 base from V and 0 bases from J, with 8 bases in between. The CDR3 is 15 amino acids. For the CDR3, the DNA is TGCGCCAGCAGCTTGTGGGAGACCTCCTACAATGAGCAGTTCTTC. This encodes CASSLWETSYNEQFF.

The CDR3 region has the DNA TGTGCCAGCAGTTTAGCGGATTCTACGAAGCAGTACTTC. The encoded protein is CASSLADSTKQYF. This chain links TRBV28 with TRBJ2-7; D not certain. Germline CDR1 MDHEN, CDR2 SYDVKM. The V end lost 2 bases, the J end lost 8 bases, and 13 bases lay between the germline ends. The CDR3 contains 13 residues.

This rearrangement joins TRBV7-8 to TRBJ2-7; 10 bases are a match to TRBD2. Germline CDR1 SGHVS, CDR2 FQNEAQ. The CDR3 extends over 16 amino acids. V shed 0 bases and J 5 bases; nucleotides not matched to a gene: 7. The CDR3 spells CASSLARGLAKDEQYF. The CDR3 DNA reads TGTGCCAGCAGCTTAGCGCGGGGACTAGCGAAGGACGAGCAGTACTTC.

The CDR3 DNA is TGCGCCAGCAGTCAATCGGGTCTAGCAGACCCTTACAATGAGCAGTTCTTC. Translating it yields CASSQSGLADPYNEQFF. V gene TRBV23-1 combines with J gene TRBJ2-1; a weak D match, TRBD2 (5 bases). TRBV23-1 is known as an ORF, though its function is uncertain. Between the trimmed V and J ends, which lost 0 bases and 4 bases, there was a span of 16 bases. The CDR3 length is 17 residues.

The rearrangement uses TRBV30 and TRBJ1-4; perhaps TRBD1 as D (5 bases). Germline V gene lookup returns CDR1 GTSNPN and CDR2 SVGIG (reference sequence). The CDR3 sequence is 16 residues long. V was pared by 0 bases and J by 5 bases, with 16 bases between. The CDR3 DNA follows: TGTGCCTGGAGTGTATTCTTGGGACGGCGGAATGAAAAACTGTTTTTT. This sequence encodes CAWSVFLGRRNEKLFF. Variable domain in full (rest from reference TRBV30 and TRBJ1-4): SQTIHQWPATLVQPVGSPLSLECTVEGTSNPNLYWYRQAAGRGLQLLFYSVGIGQISSEVPQNLSASRPQDRQFILSSKKLLLSDSGFYLCAWSVFLGRRNEKLFFGSGTQLSVL.